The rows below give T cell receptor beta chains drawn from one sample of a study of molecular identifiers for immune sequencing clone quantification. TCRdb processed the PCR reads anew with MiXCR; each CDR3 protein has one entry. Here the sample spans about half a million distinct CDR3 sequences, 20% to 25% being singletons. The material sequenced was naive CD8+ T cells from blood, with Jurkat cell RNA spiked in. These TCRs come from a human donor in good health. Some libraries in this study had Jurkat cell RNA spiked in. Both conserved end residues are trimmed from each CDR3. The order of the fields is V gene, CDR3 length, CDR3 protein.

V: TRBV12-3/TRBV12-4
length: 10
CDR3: ASSLIRDEQY

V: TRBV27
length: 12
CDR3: ASSIREASYEQY

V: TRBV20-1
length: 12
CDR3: SATYRGSNTEAF

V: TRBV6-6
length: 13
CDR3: ASSYERGGDQPQH

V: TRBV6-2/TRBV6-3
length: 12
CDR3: ASSYNGENTEAF

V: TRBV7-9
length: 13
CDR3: ASSLMTATNEKLF

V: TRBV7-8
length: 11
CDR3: ASSIQGPQPQH

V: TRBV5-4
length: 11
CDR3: ASSPGQAVEAF

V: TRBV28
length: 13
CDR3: ASSLRGEANQPQH

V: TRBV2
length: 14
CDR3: ASTHRPSGNTDTQY

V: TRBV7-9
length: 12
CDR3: ASSRRDNQETQY

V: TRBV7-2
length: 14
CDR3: ASSLGALAGGQTRY

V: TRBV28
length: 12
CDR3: ASSPGTVYQPQH

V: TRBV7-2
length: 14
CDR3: ASSPSGTGGYQPQH

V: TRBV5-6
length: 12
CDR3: ASGLTPTDMEQY